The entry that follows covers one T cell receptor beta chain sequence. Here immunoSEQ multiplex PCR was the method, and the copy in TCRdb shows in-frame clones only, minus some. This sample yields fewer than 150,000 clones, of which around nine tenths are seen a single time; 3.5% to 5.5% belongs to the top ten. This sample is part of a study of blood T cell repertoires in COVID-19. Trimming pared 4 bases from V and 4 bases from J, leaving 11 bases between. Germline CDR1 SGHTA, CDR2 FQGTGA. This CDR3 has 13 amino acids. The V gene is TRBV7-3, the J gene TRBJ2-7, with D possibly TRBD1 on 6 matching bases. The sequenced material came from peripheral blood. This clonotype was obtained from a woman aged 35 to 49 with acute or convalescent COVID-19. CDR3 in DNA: TGTGCCAGCAGCTCAGTAGGGGGATACGAGCAGTACTTC. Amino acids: CASSSVGGYEQYF.